Listed below are T cell receptor beta chains from one sample, sequenced in a study of OX40 agonist ivuxolimab in advanced cancers. Sequenced by immunoSEQ multiplex PCR; TCRdb stores in-frame clones only, minus some. This table holds tens of thousands of clones, approximately 86% found once. The starting material was CD4+ or CD8+ T cells sorted from blood, obtained in a trial of the OX40 agonist ivuxolimab. Receptors originate from an adult with an advanced solid tumor such as melanoma, head and neck, liver or kidney cancer. CDR3s leave out the opening cysteine and the closing phenylalanine or tryptophan. D genes are given only for firm matches.

j_gene	len	d_gene	v_gene	CDR3aa
TRBJ2-5	14	TRBD1	TRBV7-3	ASSLTGQVAKETQY
TRBJ2-1	13	-	TRBV5-1	ASSPGGTANNEQF
TRBJ1-1	12	-	TRBV28	ASSLPLSNTEAF
TRBJ1-5	14	-	TRBV7-8	ASSLDWGGSNQPQH
TRBJ2-5	13	TRBD1	TRBV13	ASRPAQGAGETQY
TRBJ2-1	10	-	TRBV6-6	ASNFRVGEQF
TRBJ1-5	11	-	TRBV7-9	ASSGLEGKPQH
TRBJ2-6	15	-	TRBV28	ASSLVGAGSGANVLT
TRBJ1-2	14	-	TRBV7-8	ASSLEVGMRGYGYT
TRBJ2-7	13	TRBD2	TRBV5-1	ASSIGTSGREVQY
TRBJ2-7	11	-	TRBV5-8	ASNKQGSHEQY
TRBJ1-1	12	TRBD1	TRBV13	ASSPRGRIAEAF
TRBJ2-2	13	-	TRBV5-1	ASSLVQGGTGELF
TRBJ2-7	12	-	TRBV13	ASSTGRGGYEQY
TRBJ2-1	11	-	TRBV19	ASSYNYYNEQF
TRBJ2-7	12	-	TRBV27	ASSLVGSSYEQY
TRBJ2-5	12	-	TRBV6-5	ASRPGGSQETQY
TRBJ2-3	14	-	TRBV7-2	ASSLASGPPADTQY
TRBJ2-1	11	-	TRBV6-4	ASSEDTYNEQF
TRBJ1-2	11	-	TRBV6-1	ASSDPGLWGYT
-	11	TRBD1	TRBV9	ASSGQGAYEQY
TRBJ2-3	13	TRBD2	TRBV9	ASSKGLGGTDTQY
TRBJ1-2	12	-	TRBV28	ASSLRGGGRGYT
TRBJ2-1	13	-	TRBV7-9	ASSPSRETWNEQF
TRBJ2-2	14	TRBD2	TRBV9	ASSVAGLANTGELF
TRBJ2-3	13	-	TRBV4-1	ASSQPGVGTDTQY
TRBJ2-1	12	-	TRBV7-9	ASSLVLGDNEQF
TRBJ2-1	16	TRBD2	TRBV7-6	ASSLARLAGEAHNEQF
TRBJ2-3	12	TRBD1	TRBV5-6	ASSFGQGTDTQY
TRBJ2-3	16	-	TRBV27	ASSLSPGAGRGSDTQY
TRBJ2-3	12	TRBD1	TRBV7-3	ASSLRGRADTQY
TRBJ1-2	10	-	TRBV29-1	SVDAGGGGYT
TRBJ2-7	13	-	TRBV2	ASSEGNIGSYEQY
TRBJ2-3	14	-	TRBV5-1	ASSLGHLTRSDTQY
TRBJ2-3	13	TRBD1	TRBV5-1	ASNDRDRGANTQY
TRBJ1-6	12	-	TRBV7-3	ASSPGNGNSPLH
TRBJ2-1	11	-	TRBV2	ASSNEKRGEQF
TRBJ2-2	14	-	TRBV7-8	ASSPPGVPNTGELF
TRBJ2-7	11	-	TRBV29-1	SVRLNVAYEQY
TRBJ2-2	14	TRBD1	TRBV7-9	ASSFPGQVPTGELF
TRBJ2-4	13	-	TRBV6-5	ASQMEGAHKNIQY
TRBJ2-2	13	-	TRBV5-5	ASSHGTANTGELF
TRBJ1-2	13	TRBD1	TRBV18	ASSPPVTGDYGYT
TRBJ1-1	13	-	TRBV7-3	ASSRSTDMNTEAF
TRBJ2-7	13	-	TRBV7-2	ASSLTLGVGHEQY
TRBJ2-4	12	-	TRBV6-5	ASSYSTDQNIQY
TRBJ2-4	12	-	TRBV7-9	ASTPRGSKNIQY
TRBJ1-5	12	-	TRBV19	ASRQGGSNQPQH
TRBJ2-2	12	-	TRBV27	ASSVFANTGELF
TRBJ1-1	15	TRBD1	TRBV28	ASKGDRGRSINTEAF
TRBJ2-1	14	TRBD2	TRBV12-5	ASGLDSGGVRNEQF
TRBJ1-2	12	TRBD1	TRBV19	ASSLPGGNYGYT
TRBJ1-5	11	-	TRBV7-3	ASSPIRNQPQH
TRBJ1-1	11	-	TRBV5-6	ASSLRGITEAF
TRBJ1-1	12	-	TRBV7-8	ASTSYGVNTEAF